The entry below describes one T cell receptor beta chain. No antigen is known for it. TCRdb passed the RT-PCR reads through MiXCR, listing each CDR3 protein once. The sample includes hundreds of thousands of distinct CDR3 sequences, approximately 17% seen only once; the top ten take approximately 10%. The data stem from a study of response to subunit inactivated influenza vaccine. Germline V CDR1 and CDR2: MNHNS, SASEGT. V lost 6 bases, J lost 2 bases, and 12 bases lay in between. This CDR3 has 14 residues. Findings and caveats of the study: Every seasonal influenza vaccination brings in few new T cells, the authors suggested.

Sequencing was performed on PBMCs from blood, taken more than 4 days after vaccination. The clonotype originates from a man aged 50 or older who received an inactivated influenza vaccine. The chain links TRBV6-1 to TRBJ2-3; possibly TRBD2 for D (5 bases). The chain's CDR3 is CASRRSTTTDTQYF. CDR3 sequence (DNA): TGTGCCAGCAGACGTTCGACTACCACAGATACGCAGTATTTT.